This TCR beta chain came from a study of cytomegalovirus exposure and HLA in healthy donors. Study context: An analysis done earlier identified 100 million to 140 million unique TCR beta sequences from about 179 million T cells. Falling in the Caucasian-associated ancestry cluster were about four fifths of some 400 genotyped donors.

Both 60 Vbeta primers and 13 Jbeta primers went into the PCR. The repertoire was sequenced with immunoSEQ multiplex PCR; TCRdb's copy has only in-frame clones and lacks some. The sample includes around 19,000 clones, around 80% seen only once; the top ten take over 20%. Comments on this clone: What it recognizes is unknown.

Whole-study findings and limits: Certain sequence variants were highly shared and formed a cluster, and this cluster was likely a sequencing artifact. Presence/absence analyses treated sequencing depth as roughly uniform across donors.

The germline gives CDR1 SQVTM, CDR2 ANQGSEA. J gave up 7 bases and V 6 bases, and 8 bases lay outside the gene matches. The CDR3 covers 12 residues. The sequence was obtained from a human donor in good health. V is TRBV29-1 and J is TRBJ1-2; 7 nucleotides align to TRBD1. The sample consisted of PBMCs. The CDR3 region is CSVPTGVAGYTF. The CDR3 DNA reads TGCAGCGTGCCCACAGGGGTTGCTGGCTACACCTTC. Filled out from reference TRBV29-1 and TRBJ1-2, the complete variable domain reads SAVISQKPSRDICQRGTSLTIQCQVDSQVTMMFWYRQQPGQSLTLIATANQGSEATYESGFVIDKFPISRPNLTFSTLTVSNMSPEDSSIYLCSVPTGVAGYTFGSGTRLTVV.